These 20 T cell receptor beta chains came from one sample sequenced in a study of blood T cell repertoires in COVID-19. The repertoire was sequenced with immunoSEQ multiplex PCR; TCRdb's copy has only in-frame clones and lacks some. The data contain some 490,000 clones, 80% to 90% of them singletons. Input material: peripheral blood. These receptors were taken from a human donor in a cohort sampled during active COVID-19.

The chain carries TRBV9 and TRBJ1-2; D is ambiguous. V dropped 0 bases and J dropped 5 bases, with 8 bases sitting between them. The CDR3 is made up of 13 amino acids. The germline gives CDR1 SGDLS, CDR2 YYNGEE. The CDR3 DNA sequence: TGTGCCAGCAGCGTAGCTACGGGGTATGGCTACACCTTC. Its protein is CASSVATGYGYTF.

The V call is TRBV5-1, the J call TRBJ1-2; unclear D gene. CDR1 SGHRS and CDR2 YFSETQ come from the germline V gene. This CDR3 has 15 residues. V lost 1 base and J lost 8, with 18 bases in between. In DNA form, the CDR3 reads TGCGCCAGCAGCTTGAACCCCTCTGATGCTAGGGGCTACACCTTC. Protein sequence: CASSLNPSDARGYTF.

CDR3 in DNA: TGTGCCAGCAGCTCTTCCGGGACAGGGGGCAGTGAGCAGTTCTTC. Translation gives CASSSSGTGGSEQFF. V and J are TRBV7-3 and TRBJ2-1, with 12 bases that match TRBD1. Looked up from germline, CDR1 is SGHTA and CDR2 is FQGTGA. The CDR3 length is 15 residues. The junction had 7 bases not matched to a gene; V was cut back by 4 bases and J by 9 bases.

Of note for this clone: Other DNA sequences in this sample translate to the same CDR3. V is TRBV15 and J is TRBJ2-5; D remains unclear. Looked up from germline, CDR1 is LNHNV and CDR2 is YYDKDF (reference sequence). Trimming cost V 1 base and J 2 bases, with 8 bases left between them. CDR3 size: 14 residues. The CDR3 here is CATSRGGQQETQYF. CDR3 coding DNA: TGTGCCACCAGCAGAGGAGGCCAGCAAGAGACCCAGTACTTC.

This chain links TRBV21-1 with TRBJ2-7; TRBD2 is taken as the D call from the table, unchecked against the DNA. TRBV21-1 is termed a pseudogene. CDR3 length: 15 amino acids. CDR3 region: CASSIVPVNAYEQYF. The CDR3 DNA reads as TGTGCCAGCAGCATAGTCCCCGTTAATGCCTACGAGCAGTACTTC.

The chain carries TRBV5-5 and TRBJ1-4; no definite D call. V was cut by 4 bases and J by 4 bases, with 14 bases left in between. Germline V gives CDR1 SGHKS, CDR2 YYEKEE (reference sequence). The CDR3 sequence is 15 residues long. CDR3 DNA: TGTGCCAGCAGCCTGGCCGGAGAGGGTAATGAAAAACTGTTTTTT. Its protein product is CASSLAGEGNEKLFF. The entire variable domain, with the rest obtained from reference TRBV5-5 and TRBJ1-4, is as follows: DAGVTQSPTHLIKTRGQQVTLRCSPISGHKSVSWYQQVLGQGPQFIFQYYEKEERGRGNFPDRFSARQFPNYSSELNVNALLLGDSALYLCASSLAGEGNEKLFFGSGTQLSVL.

The chain combines TRBV9 with TRBJ2-1, with 7 bases aligning to TRBD1. Per the germline V gene, CDR1 is SGDLS and CDR2 is YYNGEE. Trimming removed 4 bases from V and 0 bases from J; junction bases left unmatched: 4. The CDR3 has 15 amino acids. The CDR3 DNA reads TGTGCCAGCAGCTTAAGACAGGGCTCCTACAATGAGCAGTTCTTC. This gives the protein CASSLRQGSYNEQFF.

The J gene is TRBJ1-1, the V gene TRBV6-5; weak D call: TRBD1 (6 bases). Trimming removed 6 bases at V and 3 bases at J, with 17 bases between. This CDR3 is 15 amino acids long. The germline gives CDR1 MNHEY, CDR2 SVGAGI. The CDR3 coding sequence is TGTGCCAGCAGCTTAATCGGACAGCCCGACACTGAAGCTTTCTTT. This codes for CASSLIGQPDTEAFF.

The chain has TRBV5-4 and TRBJ2-5, with D possibly being TRBD2 (6 bases). This CDR3 has 15 amino acids. Trimming pared 0 bases from V and 2 bases from J, leaving 11 bases between. Per germline, CDR1 SGHNT and CDR2 YYREEE (reference sequence). CDR3 loop: CASSLDARGQETQYF. Here the CDR3 DNA reads TGTGCCAGCAGCTTGGACGCCCGGGGGCAAGAGACCCAGTACTTC.

The chain uses TRBV12-3 or TRBV12-4 and TRBJ2-4; tentative D call: TRBD1 (5 bases). The germline V and J ends were trimmed by 8 bases and 15 bases, with 17 bases remaining between them. The CDR3 contains 11 residues. The DNA for the CDR3 is TGTGCCAGCGGCATCCAGGGTCTTCGGTACTTC. This gives the protein CASGIQGLRYF.

The V gene is TRBV5-4, the J gene TRBJ2-5; 7 bases are shared with TRBD1. Trimming took 0 bases from V and 4 from J; bases not matched to a gene: 9. From germline, CDR1 is SGHNT and CDR2 YYREEE (reference sequence). CDR3 size: 16 residues. The DNA for the CDR3 is TGTGCCAGCAGCTTGGGGCTTGGACAGGAGTCAGAGACCCAGTACTTC. Its protein is CASSLGLGQESETQYF.

This clone was picked up one time. The chain links TRBV20-1 to TRBJ2-5; 8 bases line up with TRBD1. Germline CDR1 and CDR2: DFQATT and SNEGSKA (reference sequence). The CDR3 length is 11 residues. V was pared by 0 bases and J by 9 bases, with 0 bases of the junction left unmatched. The CDR3 DNA follows: TGCAGTGCTAGAGAGGACAGGGCCCAGTACTTC. It is translated as CSAREDRAQYF.

The gene calls are TRBV19 and TRBJ1-2; 8 bases map to TRBD1. The germline gives CDR1 LNHDA, CDR2 SQIVND (reference sequence). V lost 5 bases, J lost 13 bases, and 18 bases stayed unmatched. The CDR3 totals 15 residues. Here the CDR3 reads CASSPLGTGFRGRTF. The CDR3 nucleotides are TGTGCCAGTAGTCCCCTTGGGACAGGATTTCGTGGACGCACCTTC.

This clone was seen a few times. V gene TRBV19 combines with J gene TRBJ2-2; perhaps TRBD1 as D (6 bases). This CDR3 comprises 15 residues. The V end lost 3 bases, the J end lost 2 bases, and 10 bases lay between the germline ends. The germline CDR1 and CDR2 sequences are LNHDA and SQIVND (reference sequence). The CDR3 DNA reads TGTGCCAGTAGTATGTCAGGGGTTAACACCGGGGAGCTGTTTTTT. Amino acid sequence: CASSMSGVNTGELFF.

This clone was detected only a few times. The chain is built from TRBV5-1 and TRBJ2-3; 15 bases map to TRBD2. Germline loops: CDR1 SGHRS, CDR2 YFSETQ. The J segment lost 5 bases and the V segment lost 4 bases, leaving 8 bases of the junction unmatched. The CDR3 sequence is 17 residues long. CDR3 loop: CASSKRTSGRAGDTQYF. The CDR3 DNA follows: TGCGCCAGCAGCAAACGGACTAGCGGGAGGGCAGGAGATACGCAGTATTTT.

This clone was detected only once. The DNA of the CDR3 is TGTGCCAGCAGCTTAACCGCCTCGGAGTACAATGAGCAGTTCTTC. Residues: CASSLTASEYNEQFF. This rearrangement joins TRBV7-3 to TRBJ2-1; D remains ambiguous. Germline CDR1 is SGHTA and CDR2 is FQGTGA. CDR3 length equals 15 residues. The germline V and J ends were trimmed by 0 bases and 4 bases, with 10 bases remaining between them.

V and J are TRBV6-5 and TRBJ2-7; no firm D call. V was clipped by 6 bases and J by 1 base, with 13 bases between them. Germline CDR1 reads MNHEY; CDR2 reads SVGAGI. CDR3 length equals 14 residues. The CDR3 sequence: CASRAKPISYEQYF. CDR3 nucleotide sequence: TGTGCCAGCAGGGCCAAACCGATATCCTACGAGCAGTACTTC.

The chain uses TRBV6-5 and TRBJ1-5; TRBD1 might be the D (6 bases). Germline V gene lookup returns CDR1 MNHEY and CDR2 SVGAGI. The CDR3 length is 13 residues. V was pared by 6 bases and J by 4 bases, with 10 bases between. The CDR3 sequence: CASRTDRNQPQHF. CDR3 coding DNA: TGTGCCAGCAGAACCGACAGGAATCAGCCCCAGCATTTT.

The V and J genes are TRBV28 and TRBJ2-7; D is unclear. Germline CDR1 MDHEN, CDR2 SYDVKM. V gave up 8 bases and J gave up 7 bases, with 12 bases separating them. The CDR3 covers 11 residues. The chain's CDR3 is CASLTTGEQYF. The CDR3 DNA reads as TGTGCCAGCCTGACGACCGGGGAGCAGTACTTC.

The chain employs TRBV5-1 and TRBJ2-5; 9 nucleotides agree with TRBD1. The V gene end was trimmed by 2 bases and the J gene end by 3 bases; junction bases not matched to a gene: 11. CDR1 and CDR2 (germline): SGHRS, YFSETQ. This CDR3 is built from 17 residues. Written as DNA, the CDR3 is TGCGCCAGCAGCTTCTCCGTTATGAGGACAGGGGAAGAGACCCAGTACTTC. Translation gives CASSFSVMRTGEETQYF.